Each of the 10 T cell receptor beta chains below was sequenced from the same sample in a study of blood T cell repertoires in COVID-19. Data came from immunoSEQ multiplex PCR; TCRdb stores just in-frame clones and leaves some out. The sample records 310,000 or so clones, just over 85% being singletons. The specimen sequenced was PBMCs or T cells enriched from blood (not recorded which). The receptors originated from a woman aged 18-35 years who had recovered from COVID-19.

This chain uses TRBV5-6 with TRBJ1-3; maybe TRBD1 (5 bases). Per the germline V gene, CDR1 is SGHDT and CDR2 is YYEEEE. The CDR3 spans 16 residues. Trimming pared 0 bases from V and 2 bases from J, leaving 12 bases between. In nucleotides, the CDR3 is TGTGCCAGCAGCTTGGTCGGGGGTAGAACTGGAAACACCATATATTTT. Translating it yields CASSLVGGRTGNTIYF.

V usage is TRBV28 and J usage is TRBJ2-7; a weak D match, TRBD1 (6 bases). The CDR3 runs to 14 residues. V lost 5 bases and J lost 4, with 15 bases in between. From germline, CDR1 is MDHEN and CDR2 SYDVKM. CDR3 coding DNA: TGTGCCAGCAGTGGGCAGGGGAGTAGATACGAGCAGTACTTC. Amino acids: CASSGQGSRYEQYF.

The chain carries TRBV9 and TRBJ2-1, with 10 bases that match TRBD2. The CDR3 has 15 amino acids. Trimming at V came to 4 bases and at J to 6 bases, leaving 7 bases not matched to a gene. Germline V gene data show CDR1 as SGDLS and CDR2 as YYNGEE. This chain's CDR3 is CASSITSGISNEQFF. In DNA form, the CDR3 reads TGTGCCAGCAGCATCACTAGCGGGATAAGCAATGAGCAGTTCTTC.

The chain carries TRBV15 and TRBJ1-6; the match to TRBD1 covers 8 bases. Germline V gene sequence: CDR1 LNHNV, CDR2 YYDKDF (reference sequence). V gave up 1 base and J gave up 7 bases; unmatched junction bases: 0. The CDR3 is made up of 14 amino acids. CDR3 amino acids: CATSRGTGNSPLHF. CDR3 bases: TGTGCCACCAGCAGAGGGACAGGGAATTCACCCCTCCACTTT.

The J gene is TRBJ1-2, the V gene TRBV4-1; D not resolved. The CDR3 is 18 amino acids. Deletions cut 0 bases from V and 5 bases from J, with 22 bases between. Per germline, CDR1 MGHRA and CDR2 YSYEKL. This chain's CDR3 is CASSQDSRPGASSYGYTF. The CDR3 nucleotides are TGCGCCAGCAGCCAAGATTCCCGCCCAGGCGCCTCCTCATATGGCTACACCTTC.

The chain combines TRBV9 with TRBJ2-7, with 9 positions matching TRBD1. V was pared by 3 bases and J by 5 bases, with 12 bases of the junction left unmatched. The CDR3 runs to 16 residues. Per germline, CDR1 SGDLS and CDR2 YYNGEE. The CDR3 DNA follows: TGTGCCAGCAGCGGAAGGGGGGACAGGGAGGGAGACGAGCAGTACTTC. Translation gives CASSGRGDREGDEQYF.

This chain joins TRBV28 and TRBJ1-2, with 7 bases lining up with TRBD1. V lost 3 bases and J lost 8; bases outside the gene matches: 3. CDR3 length: 12 amino acids. Germline CDR1 MDHEN, CDR2 SYDVKM. The DNA of the CDR3 is TGTGCCAGCAGTTTGTACAGGGGCGGCTACACCTTC. Amino acids: CASSLYRGGYTF.

The chain carries TRBV12-3 or TRBV12-4 and TRBJ1-4; 10 bases are a match to TRBD1. V lost 4 bases to trimming and J lost 8 bases; unmatched junction nucleotides: 1. The CDR3 covers 13 residues. The CDR3 loop reads CASSWDRGEKLFF. CDR3 nucleotides: TGTGCCAGCAGTTGGGACAGGGGCGAAAAACTGTTTTTT.

The chain is built from TRBV15 and TRBJ2-7; D gene ambiguous. The length of the CDR3 is 14 residues. The germline CDR1 and CDR2 sequences are LNHNV and YYDKDF (reference sequence). The V and J ends lost 0 bases and 1 base respectively, with 7 bases between them. The DNA of the CDR3 is TGTGCCACCAGCAGAGATCTACAGTCCTACGAGCAGTACTTC. It specifies CATSRDLQSYEQYF.

The V call is TRBV25-1, the J call TRBJ2-7; D is ambiguous. The CDR3 extends over 13 amino acids. CDR1 and CDR2 from the germline V gene are MGHDK and SYGVNS. Trimming cost V 6 bases and J 5 bases, with 14 bases left between them. The CDR3 DNA follows: TGTGCCAGCAGACCTCCCTTGGCCGACGAGCAGTACTTC. Protein product: CASRPPLADEQYF.